A single sample gave rise to the 21 T cell receptor beta chains below, sequenced in a study of shared clonotypes between healthy human individuals. TCRdb keeps only in-frame clones here, not all; method: immunoSEQ multiplex PCR. The sample has some 96,000 clones; 40% to 55% are singletons. Source material: PBMCs. The receptors shown here come from a woman in her thirties or forties in good health. Some clones in this sample may be carry-over from other donors' samples.

This clone has ten or more counts. V and J are TRBV5-1 and TRBJ2-5; 11 positions agree with TRBD2. With 3 bases clipped from V and 5 bases from J, the junction kept 6 bases outside the gene matches. The germline gives CDR1 SGHRS, CDR2 YFSETQ. The CDR3 sequence is 15 residues long. CDR3 protein: CASSWGLAAFETQYF. The CDR3 coding sequence is TGCGCCAGCAGCTGGGGACTAGCGGCATTCGAGACCCAGTACTTC.

The chain joins TRBV7-8 to TRBJ1-2; tentative D call: TRBD1 (5 bases). V lost 5 bases to trimming and J lost 0 bases, with 13 bases between them. The CDR3 is 15 amino acids. Germline CDR1 and CDR2: SGHVS and FQNEAQ. Written as DNA, the CDR3 is TGTGCCAGCAGCCCAACGAGGGGTACTAACTATGGCTACACCTTC. Amino acid sequence: CASSPTRGTNYGYTF.

The V and J genes are TRBV5-6 and TRBJ2-3; 9 nucleotides agree with TRBD1. Germline lookup yields CDR1 SGHDT and CDR2 YYEEEE. The CDR3 is 16 residues long. J was trimmed by 5 bases and V by 0 bases; bases with no gene match: 7. CDR3 coding DNA: TGTGCCAGCAGCTTGGTTCCGGGACAGGGAGGAGATACGCAGTATTTT. It encodes CASSLVPGQGGDTQYF.

V is TRBV15 and J is TRBJ1-2; D is unclear. V was trimmed by 3 bases and J by 5 bases, leaving 22 bases between them. The CDR3 has 17 amino acids. The V gene's germline CDR1 is LNHNV and CDR2 YYDKDF (reference sequence). Here the CDR3 DNA reads TGTGCCACCAGCAGGGGGATGGGCCAGGCGATAAGTTATGGCTACACCTTC. It specifies CATSRGMGQAISYGYTF.

This clone was detected only a few times. The V and J genes are TRBV2 and TRBJ1-2; maybe TRBD1 (5 bases). Deletions cut 1 base from V and 4 bases from J, with 10 bases between. The CDR3 sequence is 14 residues long. CDR1 is SNHLY and CDR2 is FYNNEI in the germline V gene. CDR3 sequence reads: CASSEGGTLYGYTF. As DNA, the CDR3 is TGTGCCAGCAGTGAAGGGGGCACCCTCTATGGCTACACCTTC.

V usage is TRBV18 and J usage is TRBJ2-1, with 7 bases matching TRBD2. V shed 3 bases, J shed 8 bases, and the junction held 13 bases outside the gene matches. The length of the CDR3 is 16 residues. Per germline, CDR1 KGHSH and CDR2 LQKENI. CDR3 residues: CASSPPEAGVIYEQFF. CDR3 nucleotide sequence: TGTGCCAGCTCACCCCCCGAGGCGGGAGTGATCTATGAGCAGTTCTTC.

A few counts support this clone. The chain has TRBV15 and TRBJ2-5; the D gene is possibly TRBD1 (7 bases). The closer fit of TRBJ2-7 to the DNA end suggests the J call may be wrong. From germline, CDR1 is LNHNV and CDR2 YYDKDF (reference sequence). The CDR3 length is 14 residues. The CDR3 nucleotides are TGTGCCACCAGCAGGGCAGGGGGGCCCTACGAGCAGTACTTC. Translated, it gives CATSRAGGPYEQYF.

This clone has a count of ten or more. V and J are TRBV6-5 and TRBJ2-1, with D possibly matching TRBD2 (6 bases). Trimming removed 5 bases from V and 8 bases from J, with 16 bases in between. Germline V gene sequence: CDR1 MNHEY, CDR2 SVGAGI. This CDR3 comprises 14 residues. The CDR3 reads CASSALVGLDEQFF. The CDR3 region has the DNA TGTGCCAGCAGTGCTTTGGTGGGACTTGATGAGCAGTTCTTC.

The V call is TRBV4-2, the J call TRBJ2-1, with D possibly called TRBD1 or TRBD2 (5 bases each). The CDR3 loop spans 15 amino acids. The V end was cut by 0 bases, the J end by 10 bases, with 16 bases between. Germline CDR1 reads LGHNA; CDR2 reads YNFKEQ. In DNA form, the CDR3 reads TGTGCCAGCAGCCAAGAAGGACTCGGTCGGGACGAGCAGTTCTTC. Translation gives CASSQEGLGRDEQFF.

This clone was seen ten or more times. J is TRBJ1-2 and V is TRBV20-1, with 7 bases matching TRBD1. Trimming at V came to 4 bases and at J to 10 bases, leaving 6 bases not matched to a gene. The CDR3 runs 11 residues. Germline loops: CDR1 DFQATT, CDR2 SNEGSKA (reference sequence). The CDR3 region is CSANGQVAYTF. Here the CDR3 DNA reads TGCAGTGCTAACGGACAGGTCGCCTACACCTTC.

This clone occurred many times. The V and J genes are TRBV6-6 and TRBJ2-7; tentatively, D is TRBD2 (5 bases). Germline V lookup: CDR1 MNHNY, CDR2 SVGAGI (reference sequence). The CDR3 sequence is 13 residues long. V lost 5 bases and J lost 2, with 10 bases in between. The CDR3 sequence: CASSPSTTYEQYF. The CDR3 nucleotides are TGTGCCAGCAGTCCTAGCACTACCTACGAGCAGTACTTC.

Worth noting for this clone: This may come from a read error, since a much larger clone is one base off. The chain has TRBV5-1 and TRBJ1-2, with D possibly TRBD1 on 5 matching bases. V lost 4 bases, J lost 7 bases, and 11 bases lay in between. The length of the CDR3 is 12 residues. Germline CDR1 SGHRS, CDR2 YFSETQ. The CDR3 spells CASSPAGFGYTF. CDR3 DNA: TGCGCCAGCAGCCCCGCAGGGTTTGGCTACACCTTC.

This chain joins TRBV30 and TRBJ2-7, with D tentatively TRBD2 (6 bases). Trimming took off 4 bases at V and 2 bases at J, with 15 bases between the two ends. The germline V gene encodes CDR1 GTSNPN and CDR2 SVGIG (reference sequence). The CDR3 spans 14 residues. The CDR3 DNA is TGTGCCTGGAAGTGGCGGGGAGGAACCTACGAGCAGTACTTC. Protein sequence: CAWKWRGGTYEQYF.

The chain joins TRBV9 to TRBJ2-1; the D is unclear. Germline loops: CDR1 SGDLS, CDR2 YYNGEE. The CDR3 covers 14 residues. Trimming removed 0 bases from V and 6 bases from J, with 10 bases in between. The CDR3, as DNA: TGTGCCAGCAGCGTAGGTCCAGGAAGCAATGAGCAGTTCTTC. Protein: CASSVGPGSNEQFF.

This chain links TRBV7-2 with TRBJ2-5, with TRBD2 identical over 7 bases. The CDR3 is made up of 14 amino acids. J gave up 1 base and V 4 bases, and 3 bases lay outside the gene matches. Germline V CDR1 and CDR2: SGHTA, FQGNSA. The CDR3: CASSSRLAQETQYF. CDR3 coding DNA: TGTGCCAGCAGCTCTCGACTAGCCCAAGAGACCCAGTACTTC.

This clone appeared many times. Within the sample, other DNA sequences also encode this same CDR3. This sequence joins TRBV9 and TRBJ2-2, with D unclear. The CDR3 has 14 residues. Germline V gene sequence: CDR1 SGDLS, CDR2 YYNGEE. V lost 0 bases and J lost 3, with 6 bases in between. DNA of the CDR3: TGTGCCAGCAGCGTAGGTGGGGACACCGGGGAGCTGTTTTTT. Its protein is CASSVGGDTGELFF.

This clone was seen at least ten times. The gene calls are TRBV30 and TRBJ2-6; D is possibly TRBD1 (5 bases). Germline V gene sequence: CDR1 GTSNPN, CDR2 SVGIG (reference sequence). The V and J ends lost 8 bases and 1 base respectively, with 15 bases between them. The CDR3 is 15 residues long. The chain's CDR3 is CASPRQGSGANVLTF. The CDR3 coding sequence is TGTGCCAGCCCCCGCCAGGGTTCTGGGGCCAACGTCCTGACTTTC.

This clone was observed at least ten times. This chain links TRBV2 with TRBJ2-7, with 13 bases matching TRBD2. The CDR3 consists of 15 residues. After removal of 4 bases from V and 2 bases from J, the junction contained 2 bases not matched to a gene. Germline V gives CDR1 SNHLY, CDR2 FYNNEI. As DNA, the CDR3 is TGTGCCAGCAGTGTGACTAGCGGGGGGCCCTACGAGCAGTACTTC. Encoded protein: CASSVTSGGPYEQYF.

The rearrangement links TRBV6-4 to TRBJ2-1; the match to TRBD2 covers 13 bases. The V segment lost 6 bases and the J segment 9 bases; nucleotides outside the gene matches: 5. The CDR3 is 14 amino acids. Germline assignment: CDR1 MRHNA and CDR2 SNTAGT. CDR3 sequence reads: CASSGLAGVSEQFF. DNA for the CDR3: TGTGCCAGCAGCGGACTAGCGGGAGTGAGTGAGCAGTTCTTC.

The V and J genes are TRBV25-1 and TRBJ2-1, with D perhaps assigned TRBD1 or TRBD2 (5 bases each). V dropped 3 bases and J dropped 9 bases, with 15 bases sitting between them. The CDR3 extends over 14 amino acids. Germline V gene lookup returns CDR1 MGHDK and CDR2 SYGVNS. CDR3 protein: CASSDPGQGGEQFF. The CDR3 nucleotides are TGTGCCAGCAGTGATCCGGGGCAGGGCGGTGAGCAGTTCTTC.

This clone was observed many times. In nucleotides, the CDR3 is TGCAGCGTTGAATCGGGCAGGGGACGGGGAGGCTACACCTTC. It translates to CSVESGRGRGGYTF. The genes are TRBV29-1 and TRBJ1-2, with D possibly matching TRBD1 (6 bases). The V end lost 2 bases, the J end lost 8 bases, and 18 bases lay between the germline ends. The CDR3 extends over 14 amino acids. From germline, CDR1 is SQVTM and CDR2 ANQGSEA. The variable domain in full, with the rest retrieved from reference TRBV29-1 and TRBJ1-2, is SAVISQKPSRDICQRGTSLTIQCQVDSQVTMMFWYRQQPGQSLTLIATANQGSEATYESGFVIDKFPISRPNLTFSTLTVSNMSPEDSSIYLCSVESGRGRGGYTFGSGTRLTVV.